The rows below give T cell receptor beta chains drawn from one sample of a study of blood T cells in healthy people across ages. One entry per CDR3 protein, called by TCRdb with MiXCR from the 5' RACE reads. The table lists about 650,000 distinct CDR3 sequences, less than 40% of them singletons. What was sequenced was blood. Source of these receptors: a woman aged 80 or over in good health. The CDR3 runs from the conserved cysteine through the conserved F or W.

TRBV5-1	TRBJ2-5	CASSDRTQETQYF
TRBV20-1	TRBJ2-1	CSARDNALAGYNEQFF
TRBV20-1	TRBJ1-5	CSARTTGLNQPQHF
TRBV20-1	TRBJ2-5	CSARDRPSRTQYF
TRBV6-1	TRBJ2-1	CASSSNWGTRCNEQFF
TRBV5-1	TRBJ2-3	CASSLERGMSTDTQYF
TRBV5-1	TRBJ2-1	CASTLTRANSNEQFF
TRBV20-1	TRBJ2-7	CSARLNADALWSGEQYF
TRBV18	TRBJ2-7	CASSPQPFPTGTYEQYF
TRBV30	TRBJ1-2	CAWSVRGGANYGYTF
TRBV30	TRBJ1-1	CAWSQAASNLAFF